This TCR beta chain was profiled in a study of a mutant IDH1 vaccine in newly diagnosed glioma. In the study overall: The initiation of vaccination occurred 4-6 weeks after radiotherapy alone, or with temozolomide cycles. Prior therapy was radiotherapy, temozolomide, or both; most received both. Broader study findings: Most patients, around 93%, showed vaccine-induced immune responses.

Concerning this clone itself: Antigen specificity is unknown.

Method: immunoSEQ multiplex PCR; TCRdb's copy keeps in-frame clones and lacks some. Found here are about 61,000 clones, about 80% of them singletons; the top ten hold 5% to 6.5%. Time point noted: week 11, during vaccination. Doses consisted of 300 ug of mutant IDH1 20-mer peptide each, paired with topical imiquimod. Each of the donors came in with new WHO grade 3 or 4 astrocytomas that were IDH1-mutant and ATRX-lost. The V gene end was trimmed by 6 bases and the J gene end by 8 bases; junction bases not matched to a gene: 10. This CDR3 is 14 amino acids long. Germline values: CDR1 MNHEY, CDR2 SMNVEV (reference sequence).

The TCR originated in a man aged 50-60 years with glioma. This material consisted of PBMCs, taken from a glioma patient whose treatment included an IDH1 peptide vaccine. The chain uses TRBV27 and TRBJ1-2; 9 bases line up with TRBD1. The CDR3 region has the DNA TGTGCCAGCAGGGGACAGGGCAGGTTCTTAGGCTACACCTTC. It codes for CASRGQGRFLGYTF.